A selection of T cell receptor beta chains follows, all from one sample in a study of OX40 agonist ivuxolimab in advanced cancers. Profiling relied on immunoSEQ multiplex PCR, and the TCRdb table lists in-frame clones only, not all of them. The sample includes fewer than 100,000 clones, about four fifths seen only once; the top ten take 1.4% to 1.5%. Sequenced material: CD4+ or CD8+ T cells sorted from blood, taken in a trial of the OX40 agonist ivuxolimab. These TCRs come from an adult with an advanced solid tumor such as melanoma, head and neck, liver or kidney cancer. Both conserved end residues are part of each CDR3. The D gene is left open where the match is weak. Size values are once, few and many counts, or a class for expanded clones, and some rows have none.

NA	TRBV11-3	TRBJ2-1	NA	TGTGCCAGCAGCCTGAACAATGAGCAGTTCTTC	CASSLNNEQFF
TRBD1	TRBV19	TRBJ2-7	NA	TGTGCCAGTACCTCGGGGTGGGGACAGGCGACCTACGAGCAGTACTTC	CASTSGWGQATYEQYF
TRBD1	TRBV6-5	TRBJ2-1	NA	TGTGCCGCAGCGGTATCGAGAACAGGGGGAAATGAGCAGTTCTTC	CAAAVSRTGGNEQFF
NA	TRBV28	TRBJ1-1	NA	TGTGCCAGCACCCCCATACAGGGCGGGATGAACACTGAAGCTTTCTTT	CASTPIQGGMNTEAFF
NA	TRBV7-8	TRBJ1-5	NA	TGTGCCAGCAGCTTATTAACGGGGGACAATCAGCCCCAGCATTTT	CASSLLTGDNQPQHF
NA	TRBV5-4	TRBJ1-3	NA	TGTGCCAGCAGCTTGGATCGGGGAAACACCATATATTTT	CASSLDRGNTIYF
NA	TRBV18	TRBJ2-2	once	TGTGCCAGCTCACACCTTGAGCAGGGCCGAACCGGGGAGCTGTTTTTT	CASSHLEQGRTGELFF
TRBD1	TRBV7-2	TRBJ1-2	once	TGTGCCAGCAGCTTAGGTCGCCGAGGGCAGGGGGAGAAGGGCTATGGCTACACCTTC	CASSLGRRGQGEKGYGYTF
NA	TRBV2	TRBJ2-3	NA	TGTGCCAGCAGGGCGGTCCCCAGCACAGATACGCAGTATTTT	CASRAVPSTDTQYF
NA	TRBV5-1	TRBJ1-2	NA	TGCGCCAGCAGCTTGGCCCCGGGGGCGGATGGCTACACCTTC	CASSLAPGADGYTF
TRBD2	TRBV28	TRBJ2-5	NA	TGTGCCAGCAGTTTGGGGGGGAGCGGCGGCCAAGAGACCCAGTACTTC	CASSLGGSGGQETQYF
NA	TRBV7-2	TRBJ2-7	NA	TGTGCCAGCAGCTTAGCGGTCGAACCGTACGAGCAGTACTTC	CASSLAVEPYEQYF
NA	TRBV11-3	TRBJ1-1	NA	TGTGCCAGCAGCTTAAAACCGAACACTGAAGCTTTCTTT	CASSLKPNTEAFF
TRBD2	TRBV11-2	TRBJ2-7	NA	TGTGCCAGCAGCTTAGAAGCGGGAGGGCCCTACGAGCAGTACTTC	CASSLEAGGPYEQYF
NA	TRBV18	TRBJ2-7	NA	TGTGCCAGCTCACCACAGGGAAACGACTACGAGCAGTACTTC	CASSPQGNDYEQYF
TRBD2	TRBV4-3	TRBJ2-7	NA	TGCGCCAGCAGCCAAGTGGAGCGGGGGCTAAGATACGAGCAGTACTTC	CASSQVERGLRYEQYF
TRBD1	TRBV2	TRBJ2-1	NA	TGTGCCAACAAGAGGGGGCAGGGCTCCTACAATGAGCAGTTCTTC	CANKRGQGSYNEQFF
TRBD1	TRBV9	TRBJ2-5	NA	TGTGCCAGCAGCGTAGCTCTAGGACAGGGGGCTCAAGAGACCCAGTACTTC	CASSVALGQGAQETQYF
TRBD1	TRBV4-1	TRBJ1-1	NA	TGCGCCAGCAGCCAACTCCAGGGGGCGAGGGCTTTCTTT	CASSQLQGARAFF
NA	TRBV27	TRBJ1-6	few	TGTGCCAGCAGTTTCACAGGGCGGGGGGGGACCCTCCACTTT	CASSFTGRGGTLHF
NA	TRBV30	TRBJ2-5	once	TGTGCCTGGAATGGGGGAGGACGGTTTGCCAACCAAGAGACCCAGTACTTC	CAWNGGGRFANQETQYF
NA	TRBV28	TRBJ1-5	few	TGTGCCAGCAGTCCCCTAACCAATCAGCCCCAGCATTTT	CASSPLTNQPQHF
NA	TRBV10-3	TRBJ2-7	NA	TGTGCCATCAGTGGGGATCCTCCTTACCGGCAGTACTTC	CAISGDPPYRQYF
NA	TRBV5-1	TRBJ1-2	NA	TGCGCCAGCAGCTTGGATGGAGGGAACTCAGGGGTTCGGGGCTACACCTTC	CASSLDGGNSGVRGYTF
NA	TRBV19	TRBJ2-3	NA	TGTGCCAGTTACGGCGGAGCCAGCACAGATACGCAGTATTTT	CASYGGASTDTQYF
NA	TRBV5-5	TRBJ1-1	once	TGTGCCAGCAGCTTGGTTTCGGGGTCGGTTGAAGCTTTCTTT	CASSLVSGSVEAFF
NA	TRBV29-1	TRBJ1-1	NA	NA	CSVALGTANTEAFF
NA	TRBV6-5	TRBJ1-6	NA	TGTGCCAGCAGTCCTGAGGGTAATTCACCCCTCCACTTT	CASSPEGNSPLHF
NA	TRBV19	TRBJ2-1	NA	TGTGCCAGTAGTAAAGGGCCGGACTCCTACAATGAGCAGTTCTTC	CASSKGPDSYNEQFF
TRBD1	TRBV11-2	TRBJ1-3	large	TGTGCCAGCAGCCGGACAGGGGTCCGGAGCGGTTCTGGAAACACCATATATTTT	CASSRTGVRSGSGNTIYF
TRBD2	TRBV27	TRBJ2-7	NA	TGTGCCAGCAGTTTACTAAGCGGGAGTCCCTACGAGCAGTACTTC	CASSLLSGSPYEQYF
TRBD2	TRBV10-2	TRBJ2-1	NA	TGCGCCAGCAGCCTAACTAGCGGGACGAGAAATGAGCAGTTCTTC	CASSLTSGTRNEQFF
TRBD1	TRBV7-2	TRBJ1-2	NA	TGTGCCAGCGGCTACCCGGACAGGGCTGTCCGGGATGGCTACACCTTC	CASGYPDRAVRDGYTF
NA	TRBV9	TRBJ2-1	NA	TGTGCCAGCAGCCGGGAGATTAGCTCCTACAATGAGCAGTTCTTC	CASSREISSYNEQFF
NA	TRBV7-2	TRBJ2-7	NA	TGTGCCAGCAGCTTAGGGGGCAGCTCAGGGGAGCAGTACTTC	CASSLGGSSGEQYF
TRBD2	TRBV19	TRBJ2-3	NA	TGTGCCAGCCGGACTAGCGGTTACACAGATACGCAGTATTTT	CASRTSGYTDTQYF
NA	TRBV11-3	TRBJ2-7	NA	TGTGCCAGCAGCTTGGAACCAGGCAGACCCTTGAACTTC	CASSLEPGRPLNF
TRBD1	TRBV4-2	TRBJ2-7	NA	TGTGCCAGCAGCTCGGGCTTCCTTGGGACAGGGGAAGGCGAGCAGTACTTC	CASSSGFLGTGEGEQYF
NA	TRBV10-1	TRBJ2-7	few	TGCGCCAGCAGTCTGACACCCTCCTACGAGCAGTACTTC	CASSLTPSYEQYF
NA	TRBV6-5	TRBJ2-2	NA	TGTGCCAGCAGTTACCGGCCCAGGGGGGCCGGGGAGCTGTTTTTT	CASSYRPRGAGELFF
NA	TRBV7-2	TRBJ1-4	NA	TGTGCCAGCAGCTTACGAAGGACTAATGAAAAACTGTTTTTT	CASSLRRTNEKLFF
NA	TRBV10-3	TRBJ1-2	NA	TGTGCCATCAGTGAGTCGGGGAGGGTCACTGGCTACACCTTC	CAISESGRVTGYTF
NA	TRBV4-2	TRBJ2-5	NA	TGTGCCAGCAGCCGACGCGTGGCGGAGACCCAGTACTTC	CASSRRVAETQYF
NA	TRBV4-3	TRBJ2-3	NA	TGCGCCAGCAGCCAAGATTCACGGCCAGACACAGATACGCAGTATTTT	CASSQDSRPDTDTQYF
NA	TRBV7-6	TRBJ2-1	few	TGTGCCAGCAGCTTAGCAGCCAATGAGCAGTTCTTC	CASSLAANEQFF
TRBD2	TRBV7-2	TRBJ2-7	NA	TGTGCCAGCAGCCCCAGACTAGCGGGAGGGTTCTACGAGCAGTACTTC	CASSPRLAGGFYEQYF